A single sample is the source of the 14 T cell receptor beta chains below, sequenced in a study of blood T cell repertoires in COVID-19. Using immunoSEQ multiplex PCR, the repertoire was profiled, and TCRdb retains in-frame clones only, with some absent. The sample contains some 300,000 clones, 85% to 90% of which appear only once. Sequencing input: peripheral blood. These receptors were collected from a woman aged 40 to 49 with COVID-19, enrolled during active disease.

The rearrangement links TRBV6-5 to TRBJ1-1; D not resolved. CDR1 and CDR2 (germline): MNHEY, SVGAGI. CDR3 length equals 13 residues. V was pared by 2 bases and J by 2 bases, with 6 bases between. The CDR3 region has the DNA TGTGCCAGCAGTTACGGGAGTAACACTGAAGCTTTCTTT. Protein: CASSYGSNTEAFF.

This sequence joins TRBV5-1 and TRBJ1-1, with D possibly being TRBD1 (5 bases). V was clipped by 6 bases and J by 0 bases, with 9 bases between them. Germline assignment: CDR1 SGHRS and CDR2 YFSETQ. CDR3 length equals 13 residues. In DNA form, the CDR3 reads TGCGCCAGCATGGTAGGGGTGAACACTGAAGCTTTCTTT. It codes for CASMVGVNTEAFF.

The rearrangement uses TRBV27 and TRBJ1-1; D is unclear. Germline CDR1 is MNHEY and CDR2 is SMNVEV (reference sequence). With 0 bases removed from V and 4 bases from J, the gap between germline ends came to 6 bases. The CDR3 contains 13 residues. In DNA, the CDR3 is TGTGCCAGCAGTTTATCCGGGAGCACTGAAGCTTTCTTT. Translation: CASSLSGSTEAFF.

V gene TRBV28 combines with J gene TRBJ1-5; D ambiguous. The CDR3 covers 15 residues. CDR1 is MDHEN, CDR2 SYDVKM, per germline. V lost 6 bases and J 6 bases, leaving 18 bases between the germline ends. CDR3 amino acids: CASSRGPALTQPQHF. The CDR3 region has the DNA TGTGCCAGCAGCCGAGGGCCTGCCCTCACTCAGCCCCAGCATTTT.

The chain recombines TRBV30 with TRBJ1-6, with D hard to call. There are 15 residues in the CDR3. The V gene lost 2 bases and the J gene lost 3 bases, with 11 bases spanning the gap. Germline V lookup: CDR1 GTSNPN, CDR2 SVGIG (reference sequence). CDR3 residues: CAWSTLSLYNSPLHF. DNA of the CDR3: TGTGCCTGGAGTACTTTGAGCCTCTATAATTCACCCCTCCACTTT.

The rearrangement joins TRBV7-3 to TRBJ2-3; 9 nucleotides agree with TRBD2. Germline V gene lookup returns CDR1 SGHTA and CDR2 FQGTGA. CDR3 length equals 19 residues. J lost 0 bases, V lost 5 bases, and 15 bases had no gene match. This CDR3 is CASSRLAGAQPHSTDTQYF. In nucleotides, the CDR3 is TGTGCCAGCAGCCGTTTAGCGGGGGCCCAACCCCATAGCACAGATACGCAGTATTTT.

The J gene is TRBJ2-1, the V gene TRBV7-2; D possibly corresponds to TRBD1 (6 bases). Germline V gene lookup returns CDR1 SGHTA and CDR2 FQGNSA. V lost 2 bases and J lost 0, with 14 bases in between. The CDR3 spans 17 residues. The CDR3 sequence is CASSLIGQTSSYNEQFF. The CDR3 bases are TGTGCCAGCAGCTTAATAGGACAGACCAGCTCCTACAATGAGCAGTTCTTC.

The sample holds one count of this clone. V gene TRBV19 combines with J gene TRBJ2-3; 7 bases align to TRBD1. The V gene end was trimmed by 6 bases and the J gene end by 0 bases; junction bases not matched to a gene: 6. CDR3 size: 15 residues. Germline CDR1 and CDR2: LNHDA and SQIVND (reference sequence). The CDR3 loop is CASRSPGQSTDTQYF. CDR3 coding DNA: TGTGCCAGTAGGAGCCCGGGACAGAGCACAGATACGCAGTATTTT.

CDR3 sequence reads: CASSGTVSTNVLTF. CDR3 in DNA: TGCGCCAGCAGCGGCACAGTTTCTACCAACGTCCTGACTTTC. The V and J genes are TRBV5-1 and TRBJ2-6, with no clear D. Trimming stripped 4 bases from V and 8 bases from J, with 13 bases between. The germline CDR1 and CDR2 sequences are SGHRS and YFSETQ. The CDR3 is 14 residues long.

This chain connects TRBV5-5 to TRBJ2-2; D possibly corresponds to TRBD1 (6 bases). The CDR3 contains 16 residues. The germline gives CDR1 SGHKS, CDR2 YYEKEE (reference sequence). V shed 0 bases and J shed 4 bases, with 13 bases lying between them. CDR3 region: CASSLGQGYSTGELFF. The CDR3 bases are TGTGCCAGCAGCTTGGGCCAGGGGTATAGCACCGGGGAGCTGTTTTTT.

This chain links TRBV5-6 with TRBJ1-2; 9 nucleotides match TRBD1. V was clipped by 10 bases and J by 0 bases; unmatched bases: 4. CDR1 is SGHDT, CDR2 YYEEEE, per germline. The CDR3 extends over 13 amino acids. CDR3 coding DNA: TGTGCCGATTACAGGGGGCCTAACTATGGCTACACCTTC. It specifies CADYRGPNYGYTF.

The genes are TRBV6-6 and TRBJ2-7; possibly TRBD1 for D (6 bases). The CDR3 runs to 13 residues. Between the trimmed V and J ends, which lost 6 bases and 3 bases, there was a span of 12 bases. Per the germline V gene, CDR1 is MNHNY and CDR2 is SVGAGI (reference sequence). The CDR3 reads CASRDSANYEQYF. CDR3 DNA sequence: TGTGCCAGCAGGGACAGCGCCAACTACGAGCAGTACTTC.

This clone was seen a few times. CDR3 amino acids: CASSLSAGELFF. The CDR3 DNA is TGTGCCAGCAGTTTAAGCGCCGGGGAGCTGTTTTTT. The chain carries TRBV27 and TRBJ2-2; D is unclear. Trimming stripped 2 bases from V and 6 bases from J, with 4 bases between. CDR1 and CDR2 (germline): MNHEY, SMNVEV (reference sequence). The CDR3 spans 12 residues.

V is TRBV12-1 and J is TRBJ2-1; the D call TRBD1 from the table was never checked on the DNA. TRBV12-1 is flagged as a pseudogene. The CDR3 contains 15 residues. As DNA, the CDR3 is TGTGCCAGCAGCCCGACAGTGAGCTCCTACAATGAGCAGTTCTTC. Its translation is CASSPTVSSYNEQFF.